The 2 T cell receptor beta chains below were found in one sample sequenced in a study of blood T cell repertoires in COVID-19. Only in-frame clones appear in the TCRdb table, and some are missing; sequencing was by immunoSEQ multiplex PCR. Of roughly 40,000 clones in the sample, around 82% were seen once. Sample: peripheral blood. These receptors were obtained from a human donor in a cohort sampled during active COVID-19.

The rearrangement joins TRBV5-6 to TRBJ2-2; no definite D call. CDR1 is SGHDT, CDR2 YYEEEE, per germline. V was cut by 0 bases and J by 6 bases, with 9 bases left in between. This CDR3 has 14 residues. CDR3 region: CASSLGQKSGELFF. CDR3 DNA sequence: TGTGCCAGCAGCTTGGGTCAGAAATCCGGGGAGCTGTTTTTT.

This clone was found many times. The rearrangement joins TRBV11-2 to TRBJ2-7; D call uncertain. Germline V gives CDR1 SGHAT, CDR2 FQNNGV. CDR3 length equals 14 residues. V was cut by 0 bases and J by 3 bases, with 9 bases left in between. CDR3 sequence (DNA): TGTGCCAGCAGCTTAGATCCCGTCCTCTACGAGCAGTACTTC. This gives the protein CASSLDPVLYEQYF.